This is a list of T cell receptor beta chains from one sample in a study of T-cell reconstitution after alpha-beta-depleted transplantation in children. MiXCR, applied by TCRdb to the PCR reads, yields one record per CDR3 protein. The sample records roughly 610,000 distinct CDR3 sequences, roughly a tenth being singletons. The source was PBMCs from the stem cell graft donor, collected from the stem cell graft. The source of these receptors is a human donor who donated a stem cell graft to a child with acute myeloid leukemia. CDR3s include the opening cysteine and the closing phenylalanine or tryptophan. D genes are given only for firm matches. The size entry is marked missing in some rows and otherwise reads once, few, many or a size class.

d_call | j_call | clone_size | v_call | cdr3_nt | cdr3_aa
NA | TRBJ1-1 | few | TRBV6-4 | TGTGCCAGCAGTGAGCAGGGAGGGCTAGGAACTGAAGCTTTCTTT | CASSEQGGLGTEAFF
TRBD1 | TRBJ2-1 | few | TRBV18 | TGTGCCAGCTCACCTGGGCCAGGGGGACGGAGCTCCTACAATGAGCAGTTCTTC | CASSPGPGGRSSYNEQFF
TRBD2 | TRBJ2-5 | NA | TRBV20-1 | TGCAGTGCTAGAGGGGAGACTAGCGGGATCACGATCCGAGAGACCCAGTACTTC | CSARGETSGITIRETQYF
TRBD2 | TRBJ2-3 | many | TRBV5-1 | TGCGCCAGCAGCTTGGTGAGGCGACTAGCGGGACTCACAGATACGCAGTATTTT | CASSLVRRLAGLTDTQYF
TRBD1 | TRBJ2-7 | NA | TRBV20-1 | TGCAGTGCTAGATCTCCGGGACAGCAATACGAGCAGTACTTC | CSARSPGQQYEQYF
NA | TRBJ2-3 | few | TRBV5-6 | TGTGCCAGCAGCCGAGGGACGACAGGCCTTGACCTCACAGATACGCAGTATTTT | CASSRGTTGLDLTDTQYF
NA | TRBJ1-5 | NA | TRBV19 | TGTGCCAGTAGCCCGCAACCCCCCGGGTACAATCAGCCCCAGCATTTT | CASSPQPPGYNQPQHF
NA | TRBJ2-7 | once | TRBV12-3/TRBV12-4 | TGTGCCAGCAGCCCCAGGACGGCCTTAGATGGGCAGTACTTC | CASSPRTALDGQYF
NA | TRBJ2-7 | many | TRBV20-1 | TGCAGTGCCCCGAAACGGGGTCAGTTCTTCTACGAGCAGTACTTC | CSAPKRGQFFYEQYF
NA | TRBJ2-1 | NA | TRBV3-1 | TGTGCCAGCAGCCAAGATCGGGGAGCGGGCTCCTACAATGAGCAGTTCTTC | CASSQDRGAGSYNEQFF
TRBD1 | TRBJ2-5 | NA | TRBV7-2 | TGTGCCAGCAGCTTGTCCAGGGGGCGGCGAGAGACCCAGTACTTC | CASSLSRGRRETQYF
TRBD2 | TRBJ2-1 | many | TRBV20-1 | TGCAGTGCCCGGGTAGCGGGAGTCGGTGAGCAGTTCTTC | CSARVAGVGEQFF
NA | TRBJ2-4 | NA | TRBV7-9 | TGTGCCAGCAGCCTCAGCCCGGCTTCTCCGACGGACATTCAGTACTTC | CASSLSPASPTDIQYF
TRBD2 | TRBJ2-1 | many | TRBV29-1 | TGCAGCGCCCGACTAGCGGGAGGGCTAAACAATGAGCAGTTCTTC | CSARLAGGLNNEQFF
NA | TRBJ2-7 | few | TRBV12-3/TRBV12-4 | TGTGCCAGCAGTTTAGGGGACATTTCCTACGAGCAGTACTTC | CASSLGDISYEQYF
NA | TRBJ2-1 | few | TRBV30 | TGTGCCTGGAGTGTGGGGTCCAATGAGCAGTTCTTC | CAWSVGSNEQFF
NA | TRBJ2-7 | few | TRBV7-6 | TGTGCCAGCAGCTCAGCGAGGCTAGCCCAGGGGGAGCAGTACTTC | CASSSARLAQGEQYF
TRBD1 | TRBJ1-1 | NA | TRBV13 | TGTGCCAGCAGCTTCGACAGGGGGCGAGTAGACACTGAAGCTTTCTTT | CASSFDRGRVDTEAFF
TRBD1 | TRBJ2-5 | few | TRBV12-3/TRBV12-4 | TGTGCCAGCAGTTTGGGACAGGGCCCGGGCGAGACCCAGTACTTC | CASSLGQGPGETQYF
TRBD2 | TRBJ2-1 | NA | TRBV2 | TGTGCCAGCAGGTTACTAGCGGGAGTTGTTGATGAGCAGTTCTTC | CASRLLAGVVDEQFF
NA | TRBJ1-2 | many | TRBV5-6 | TGTGCCAGCAGCCCGGGAGGAGGAGGCAACTATGGCTACACCTTC | CASSPGGGGNYGYTF
NA | TRBJ2-7 | many | TRBV7-9 | TGTGCCAGCAGCGATGCTGCTGGAGAGTACGAGCAGTACTTC | CASSDAAGEYEQYF
NA | TRBJ2-1 | many | TRBV28 | TGTGCCAGCAGTGGACGGCGGGTATCCTACAATGAGCAGTTCTTC | CASSGRRVSYNEQFF
NA | TRBJ1-1 | few | TRBV5-5 | TGTGCCAGCAGCTTGGACCCGGACGAAGCTTTCTTT | CASSLDPDEAFF
TRBD1 | TRBJ2-7 | few | TRBV18 | TGTGCCAGCTCACCTCTCAAACAGGGGCCAGGGTACGAGCAGTACTTC | CASSPLKQGPGYEQYF
TRBD2 | TRBJ2-3 | NA | TRBV6-8 | TGTGCCATCGGGGGGGACGCGGGTCCGCACCGAAACGCGGATACGCAGTATTTT | CAIGGDAGPHRNADTQYF
NA | TRBJ2-1 | many | TRBV5-1 | TGTGCCAGCAGCAGTCAAGGCAATGAGCAGTTCTTC | CASSSQGNEQFF
NA | TRBJ2-1 | many | TRBV6-2/TRBV6-3 | TGTGCCAGCAGCTGGAGAAGGGGGAACAATGAGCAGTTCTTC | CASSWRRGNNEQFF
NA | TRBJ2-3 | many | TRBV29-1 | TGCAGCGTTGAAGATTCAGTTACGCAGTATTTT | CSVEDSVTQYF
TRBD2 | TRBJ2-3 | few | TRBV6-1 | TGTGCCAGCAGTACCCTAGCGGGAGTCGCAGATACGCAGTATTTT | CASSTLAGVADTQYF
TRBD2 | TRBJ2-1 | many | TRBV6-5 | TGTGCCAGCAGTTACTCGAAAGCGGGAGGGGCTAATGAGCAGTTCTTC | CASSYSKAGGANEQFF
TRBD2 | TRBJ2-5 | few | TRBV6-2/TRBV6-3 | TGTGCCAGCAGTTACGGGAGCGGGGAAGAGACCCAGTACTTC | CASSYGSGEETQYF
NA | TRBJ1-1 | NA | TRBV12-3/TRBV12-4 | TGTGCCAGCACCTCGCCCGTCGTGGCAGCTTTCTTT | CASTSPVVAAFF
TRBD1 | TRBJ1-1 | NA | TRBV19 | TGTGCCAGTAGTGACAGGGGGTACACTGAAGCTTTCTTT | CASSDRGYTEAFF
TRBD2 | TRBJ2-7 | NA | TRBV9 | TGTGCCAGCAGCGTAGGACTAGCGGGAGTCGAGCAGTACTTC | CASSVGLAGVEQYF
TRBD2 | TRBJ2-7 | few | TRBV6-2/TRBV6-3 | TGTGCCAGCAGCCCCTGGGCTAGCGGGAGCTCCTACGAGCAGTACTTC | CASSPWASGSSYEQYF
TRBD2 | TRBJ2-4 | NA | TRBV6-5 | TGTGCCAGCAGTTCACCGGGACTAGCGGATAGGGCCAAAAACATTCAGTACTTC | CASSSPGLADRAKNIQYF
NA | TRBJ1-1 | NA | TRBV5-1 | TGCGCCAGCAGCAGGGACGCGGGGAACACTGAAGCTTTCTTT | CASSRDAGNTEAFF
NA | TRBJ1-5 | few | TRBV6-5 | TGTGCCAGCAGTTACTCCCCTCCCCCCTTTCCCAATCAGCCCCAGCATTTT | CASSYSPPPFPNQPQHF
TRBD2 | TRBJ2-3 | NA | TRBV28 | TGTGCCAGCAGCCCATTCGGTAAAAGCGGGATAGGGGATACGCAGTATTTT | CASSPFGKSGIGDTQYF
NA | TRBJ2-7 | NA | TRBV7-2 | TGTGCCAGCAGCCTAAATCCAGTCGGCGAGCAGTACTTC | CASSLNPVGEQYF
NA | TRBJ1-1 | few | TRBV4-2 | TGTGCCAGCAGCCAAGTAGATGGGGGGATGAACACTGAAGCTTTCTTT | CASSQVDGGMNTEAFF
TRBD1 | TRBJ2-7 | NA | TRBV12-3/TRBV12-4 | TGTGCCAGCAGTTCATGGGACAGGGAGAACGAGCAGTACTTC | CASSSWDRENEQYF
NA | TRBJ1-1 | NA | TRBV3-1 | TGTGCCAGCAGCCCGTACGTGATGCAGAACACTGAAGCTTTCTTT | CASSPYVMQNTEAFF
NA | TRBJ1-5 | NA | TRBV11-2 | TGTGCCAGCAGCCACCGCGGACGCCCGGGGCGTCAGCCCCAGCATTTT | CASSHRGRPGRQPQHF
TRBD1 | TRBJ1-3 | many | TRBV3-1 | TGTGCCAGCAGCCGACAGGGTATCGCTGGAAACACCATATATTTT | CASSRQGIAGNTIYF
NA | TRBJ2-1 | NA | TRBV20-1 | TGCAGTGCTGAGAACCGGGCAAGGGGGTACAATGAGCAGTTCTTC | CSAENRARGYNEQFF
TRBD1 | TRBJ1-1 | NA | TRBV7-9 | TGTGCCAGCAGCTCCCCGGACAGGGTGAGCACTGAAGCTTTCTTT | CASSSPDRVSTEAFF
TRBD1 | TRBJ1-5 | NA | TRBV20-1 | TGCAGTGCTGGGGGGGTAGACAGGGACGATCAGCCCCAGCATTTT | CSAGGVDRDDQPQHF
NA | TRBJ2-3 | NA | TRBV9 | TGTGCCAGCAGCCCACTCCCACGGGAGATGGGTGCAGATACGCAGTATTTT | CASSPLPREMGADTQYF
TRBD2 | TRBJ2-5 | many | TRBV7-2 | TGTGCCAGCAGCTTCAGTAGCGGGAGGGGCCAAGAGACCCAGTACTTC | CASSFSSGRGQETQYF